This T cell receptor (beta chain) was obtained from a study of cytomegalovirus exposure and HLA in healthy donors. This clone has a handful of counts. In the PCR, 60 Vbeta and 13 Jbeta primers were used. Repertoires were generated with immunoSEQ multiplex PCR, while TCRdb's copy carries only in-frame clones and drops some. The sample includes fewer than 150,000 clones, 70% to 75% of them seen just once. This clonotype was obtained from a man aged 25-40 years in good health and CMV-seronegative. The sequenced material came from PBMCs.

The CDR3 bases are TGTGCCAGCAGCTCAGGACTAGCGGACAGCACAGATACGCAGTATTTT. Its protein is CASSSGLADSTDTQYF. This chain joins TRBV5-6 and TRBJ2-3, with TRBD2 matching over 10 bases. The germline V gene has CDR1 SGHDT and CDR2 YYEEEE. CDR3 length: 16 amino acids. V shed 3 bases and J 0 bases; nucleotides not matched to a gene: 4.